Shown below are 27 T cell receptor beta chains from a single sample sequenced in a study of memory CD4+ T cells and cytomegalovirus serostatus. Measured with immunoSEQ multiplex PCR; TCRdb has only the in-frame clones, and not every one. The profile shows 46,000 or so clones, 75% to 85% of them singletons. The sort gate was single viable CD3+CD4+CD8-CD45RO+ cells for memory CD4+ T cells. What was sequenced was memory CD4+ T cells from blood. These receptors were collected from an adult in good health and CMV-seronegative.

The gene calls are TRBV4-2 and TRBJ1-2, with 7 positions matching TRBD1. CDR3 length: 15 residues. Germline V gives CDR1 LGHNA, CDR2 YNFKEQ. After removal of 4 bases from V and 8 bases from J, the junction contained 13 bases not matched to a gene. CDR3 sequence (DNA): TGTGCCAGCAGCCCTGAGGGCACAGGGGCAGGGGGCTACACCTTC. This encodes CASSPEGTGAGGYTF.

The rearrangement links TRBV28 to TRBJ1-1; D gene unclear. In germline, CDR1 is MDHEN, CDR2 SYDVKM. The CDR3 consists of 13 residues. V was shortened by 3 bases and J by 4 bases, with 9 bases between the two germline ends. The CDR3 sequence: CASSLRATTEAFF. CDR3 coding DNA: TGTGCCAGCAGTTTGAGGGCGACCACTGAAGCTTTCTTT.

The chain links TRBV7-8 to TRBJ2-7, with a weak D call TRBD2 (6 bases). The CDR3 has 12 amino acids. The germline gives CDR1 SGHVS, CDR2 FQNEAQ. Between the trimmed V and J ends, which lost 5 bases and 6 bases, there was a span of 11 bases. CDR3 sequence reads: CASSRAGAEQYF. CDR3 DNA: TGTGCCAGCAGCCGAGCGGGTGCCGAGCAGTACTTC.

Here the CDR3 DNA reads TGTGCCAGCAGCAGGTCGAGCGACAACTCCTACGAGCAGTACTTC. Its protein is CASSRSSDNSYEQYF. The V call is TRBV21-1, the J call TRBJ2-7. TRBV21-1 corresponds to a pseudogene. The CDR3 covers 15 residues.

The CDR3 DNA follows: TGCGCCAGCAGCCCGACAGGGGATGGTGGCTACACCTTC. It codes for CASSPTGDGGYTF. V gene TRBV5-1 combines with J gene TRBJ1-2; TRBD1 aligns across 8 bases. Germline assignment: CDR1 SGHRS and CDR2 YFSETQ. V shed 4 bases, J shed 7 bases, and the junction held 6 bases outside the gene matches. The CDR3 has 13 amino acids.

This chain connects TRBV19 to TRBJ2-7, with D maybe TRBD2 (5 bases). The CDR3 has 14 amino acids. V was clipped by 3 bases and J by 2 bases, with 11 bases between them. Germline lookup yields CDR1 LNHDA and CDR2 SQIVND (reference sequence). This CDR3 reads CASSIGLPPYEQYF. CDR3 DNA: TGTGCCAGTAGTATTGGACTCCCCCCCTACGAGCAGTACTTC.

The J gene is TRBJ2-7, the V gene TRBV6-6, with TRBD1 matching over 9 bases. From germline, CDR1 is MNHNY and CDR2 SVGAGI (reference sequence). The CDR3 loop spans 15 amino acids. V shed 6 bases and J 5 bases; nucleotides not matched to a gene: 11. This CDR3 is CASRPPGDREDEQYF. The CDR3 DNA reads TGTGCCAGCAGACCACCTGGGGACAGGGAGGACGAGCAGTACTTC.

The V gene is TRBV18, the J gene TRBJ2-5, with 9 bases fitting TRBD1. V lost 5 bases and J lost 0; bases outside the gene matches: 4. Germline lookup yields CDR1 KGHSH and CDR2 LQKENI. CDR3 length: 15 residues. In DNA form, the CDR3 reads TGTGCCAGCTCATCCCGGGACAGGGACCAAGAGACCCAGTACTTC. Amino acid sequence: CASSSRDRDQETQYF. The full variable domain, rest sourced from reference TRBV18 and TRBJ2-5, is NAGVMQNPRHLVRRRGQEARLRCSPMKGHSHVYWYRQLPEEGLKFMVYLQKENIIDESGMPKERFSAEFPKEGPSILRIQQVVRGDSAAYFCASSSRDRDQETQYFGPGTRLLVL.

The chain recombines TRBV5-6 with TRBJ2-7, with D possibly being TRBD2 (5 bases). CDR3 size: 12 residues. The germline gives CDR1 SGHDT, CDR2 YYEEEE. Trimming stripped 0 bases from V and 11 bases from J, with 12 bases between. The CDR3 is CASSLVAGREYF. The CDR3 DNA reads TGTGCCAGCAGCTTGGTTGCGGGTCGGGAGTACTTC.

V gene TRBV27 combines with J gene TRBJ1-3; D is possibly TRBD1 (6 bases). V was cut by 8 bases and J by 4 bases, with 18 bases left in between. The germline gives CDR1 MNHEY, CDR2 SMNVEV (reference sequence). This CDR3 region has 15 residues. The CDR3 reads CASRLQGGSGNTIYF. The CDR3 DNA sequence: TGTGCCAGCCGACTACAGGGAGGGTCCGGAAACACCATATATTTT.

As DNA, the CDR3 is TGTGCCAGTAGGCTAACGGGACAGGGGGGTCAGCCCCAGCATTTT. It yields the protein CASRLTGQGGQPQHF. V is TRBV19 and J is TRBJ1-5; TRBD1 matches 11 bases. Germline CDR1 LNHDA, CDR2 SQIVND (reference sequence). The CDR3 has 15 residues. The V and J ends lost 6 bases and 6 bases, in that order; junction bases with no gene match: 7.

The chain combines TRBV7-3 with TRBJ1-6, with D tentatively TRBD1 (5 bases). V was trimmed by 2 bases and J by 9 bases, leaving 11 bases between them. Germline V gene data show CDR1 as SGHTA and CDR2 as FQGTGA. The CDR3 covers 14 residues. CDR3 nucleotides: TGTGCCAGCAGCTTACTCCCAGGGAGTTCACCCCTCCACTTT. This translates into CASSLLPGSSPLHF.

The chain joins TRBV30 to TRBJ1-6, with 9 bases matching TRBD1. The CDR3 totals 13 residues. The ends lost 4 bases at V and 7 bases at J; junction bases unmatched: 2. Germline loops: CDR1 GTSNPN, CDR2 SVGIG (reference sequence). CDR3 in amino acids: CAWKGTGNSPLHF. CDR3 bases: TGTGCCTGGAAGGGGACAGGGAATTCACCCCTCCACTTT. Filled out from reference TRBV30 and TRBJ1-6, the complete variable domain reads SQTIHQWPATLVQPVGSPLSLECTVEGTSNPNLYWYRQAAGRGLQLLFYSVGIGQISSEVPQNLSASRPQDRQFILSSKKLLLSDSGFYLCAWKGTGNSPLHFGNGTRLTVT.

The chain joins TRBV19 to TRBJ1-2, with D uncertain. CDR3 size: 13 residues. Trimming pared 0 bases from V and 8 bases from J, leaving 10 bases between. CDR1 and CDR2 from the germline V gene are LNHDA and SQIVND (reference sequence). This chain's CDR3 is CASSIDLGWGYTF. CDR3 coding DNA: TGTGCCAGTAGTATAGATCTGGGTTGGGGCTACACCTTC.

The V gene is TRBV30, the J gene TRBJ2-1, with no clear D. The CDR3 sequence is 13 residues long. With 0 bases removed from V and 2 bases from J, the gap between germline ends came to 5 bases. Germline CDR1 is GTSNPN and CDR2 is SVGIG (reference sequence). In DNA form, the CDR3 reads TGTGCCTGGAGTGTACCCCCCTACAATGAGCAGTTCTTC. Its protein product is CAWSVPPYNEQFF.

J is TRBJ1-1 and V is TRBV4-2; D possibly corresponds to TRBD1 (5 bases). Germline CDR1 is LGHNA and CDR2 is YNFKEQ. The ends were cut back, 1 base at V and 7 bases at J, with 13 bases in the middle. The CDR3 is 14 amino acids. The CDR3 coding sequence is TGTGCCAGCAGCCAAGGAGCCAGGGAGGGTGAAGCTTTCTTT. Translating it yields CASSQGAREGEAFF.

CDR3 protein: CASSLAWDQETQYF. For the CDR3, the DNA is TGTGCCAGCAGCTTGGCGTGGGACCAAGAGACCCAGTACTTC. The rearrangement uses TRBV5-6 and TRBJ2-5; D is unresolved. Germline lookup yields CDR1 SGHDT and CDR2 YYEEEE. V was cut by 0 bases and J by 0 bases, with 6 bases left in between. The CDR3 loop spans 14 amino acids.

The rearrangement uses TRBV6-1 and TRBJ1-1, with TRBD1 identical over 8 bases. Germline trimming cut 10 bases from V and 6 bases from J; bases unmatched to any gene: 16. The germline gives CDR1 MNHNS, CDR2 SASEGT. The CDR3 sequence is 15 residues long. DNA for the CDR3: TGTGCCATGGGAGAATGGGGACAGGCGGTGGCTGAAGCTTTCTTT. The encoded protein is CAMGEWGQAVAEAFF.

The CDR3 bases are TGTGCCAGCAGTACTCGGTTATCGGAACCCCTCCACTTT. Its protein is CASSTRLSEPLHF. This sequence joins TRBV2 and TRBJ1-6; no definite D call. V dropped 5 bases and J dropped 12 bases, with 14 bases sitting between them. Germline CDR1 is SNHLY and CDR2 is FYNNEI. The CDR3 is 13 amino acids.

The genes are TRBV5-8 and TRBJ2-3; TRBD2 is a possible D gene (5 bases). Germline loops: CDR1 SGHTS, CDR2 YDEGEE. V lost 1 base, J lost 0 bases, and 18 bases lay in between. This CDR3 has 18 residues. CDR3 region: CASSLMFGLSSSTDTQYF. In nucleotides, the CDR3 is TGTGCCAGCAGCTTGATGTTCGGACTTTCTTCTAGCACAGATACGCAGTATTTT.

This clone occurred a few times. This chain connects TRBV18 to TRBJ1-4; D gene ambiguous. Per germline, CDR1 KGHSH and CDR2 LQKENI. The CDR3 length is 15 residues. Trimming took 0 bases from V and 0 from J, leaving 5 bases between them. CDR3 sequence: CASSPPSPTNEKLFF. The CDR3 coding sequence is TGTGCCAGCTCACCACCATCCCCAACTAATGAAAAACTGTTTTTT.

This clone is a singleton in its sample. The chain employs TRBV5-1 and TRBJ2-7; D is unclear. Germline CDR1 reads SGHRS; CDR2 reads YFSETQ. The V and J ends lost 3 bases and 5 bases respectively, with 6 bases between them. CDR3 length equals 11 residues. CDR3 amino acids: CASSSGHEQYF. CDR3 DNA sequence: TGCGCCAGCAGCTCCGGTCACGAGCAGTACTTC. The full variable domain, completed using reference TRBV5-1 and TRBJ2-7, is KAGVTQTPRYLIKTRGQQVTLSCSPISGHRSVSWYQQTPGQGLQFLFEYFSETQRNKGNFPGRFSGRQFSNSRSEMNVSTLELGDSALYLCASSSGHEQYFGPGTRLTVT.

This clone came up once. The chain joins TRBV27 to TRBJ2-7; either TRBD1 or TRBD2 may fit D (7 bases each). Trimming took off 4 bases at V and 7 bases at J, with 17 bases between the two ends. Germline loops: CDR1 MNHEY, CDR2 SMNVEV (reference sequence). CDR3 length equals 14 residues. DNA for the CDR3: TGTGCCAGCAGTTCCTCCCCCAGGGGGGGAGAGCAGTACTTC. This gives the protein CASSSSPRGGEQYF.

The J gene is TRBJ1-2, the V gene TRBV4-1, with D possibly TRBD1 on 5 matching bases. The CDR3 has 14 residues. Trimming removed 7 bases at V and 4 bases at J, with 16 bases between. Looked up from germline, CDR1 is MGHRA and CDR2 is YSYEKL. CDR3 region: CASTEGTSVYGYTF. The CDR3 DNA reads TGCGCCAGCACGGAAGGGACCTCTGTCTATGGCTACACCTTC.

The genes are TRBV6-5 and TRBJ1-2; D may be TRBD1 (5 bases). Germline values: CDR1 MNHEY, CDR2 SVGAGI. The V and J ends lost 6 bases and 5 bases respectively, with 16 bases between them. CDR3 length equals 14 residues. The CDR3 DNA follows: TGTGCCAGCAGGCAGGGAATCCGGAATTATGGCTACACCTTC. As protein: CASRQGIRNYGYTF.

The chain combines TRBV7-2 with TRBJ2-1; no clear D. The CDR3 spans 14 residues. Germline CDR1 is SGHTA and CDR2 is FQGNSA. V lost 2 bases to trimming and J lost 6 bases, with 11 bases between them. The CDR3, as DNA: TGTGCCAGCAGCTTATCAGGAGCACCCAATGAGCAGTTCTTC. Its protein product is CASSLSGAPNEQFF. Drawing the rest from reference TRBV7-2 and TRBJ2-1, the complete variable domain is GAGVSQSPSNKVTEKGKDVELRCDPISGHTALYWYRQSLGQGLEFLIYFQGNSAPDKSGLPSDRFSAERTGGSVSTLTIQRTQQEDSAVYLCASSLSGAPNEQFFGPGTRLTVL.

The chain is built from TRBV4-1 and TRBJ1-2, with D uncertain. Germline V CDR1 and CDR2: MGHRA, YSYEKL. The V end lost 4 bases, the J end lost 6 bases, and 24 bases lay between the germline ends. The length of the CDR3 is 17 residues. The CDR3 coding sequence is TGCGCCAGCAGCCTCGCACAATTTAACAGTGGCGAAAATGGCTACACCTTC. Protein product: CASSLAQFNSGENGYTF.